The 30 T cell receptor beta chains in this list originate from one sample, sequenced in a study of CD8 T cells in Susac syndrome (dated by TCRdb to between 2018 and 2020). The library came from the immunoSEQ multiplex PCR assay. RNA was extracted using the RNeasy kit, and about 0.5 to 1 ug of the RNA was reverse transcribed with random hexamers. The public reads were quality trimmed at Q25 with fastp and then assembled into clones with MiXCR by TCRdb, keeping productive beta chains. Rows with a matching CDR3 protein are joined into one entry that keeps the most common DNA and genes. Present in this sample are 90,000 or so distinct CDR3 sequences, over 80% of which were seen just once. Of the sample, roughly 0.32% falls within the top ten clones. The specimen sequenced was CD8+ T cells from PBMCs. The source is a human donor in good health.

The chain employs TRBV15 and TRBJ2-7; D may match TRBD1 or TRBD2 (5 bases each). CDR1 is LNHNV, CDR2 YYDKDF, per germline (reference sequence). The CDR3 consists of 15 residues. The V end was cut by 0 bases, the J end by 1 base, with 10 bases between. In DNA, the CDR3 is TGTGCCACCAGCAGAGAAGGGGACCCATCCTACGAGCAGTACTTC. Protein sequence: CATSREGDPSYEQYF. Full variable domain (remainder filled in from reference TRBV15 and TRBJ2-7): DAMVIQNPRYQVTQFGKPVTLSCSQTLNHNVMYWYQQKSSQAPKLLFHYYDKDFNNEADTPDNFQSRRPNTSFCFLDIRSPGLGDTAMYLCATSREGDPSYEQYFGPGTRLTVT.

J is TRBJ1-1 and V is TRBV29-1; no clear D. This CDR3 spans 13 amino acids. Germline CDR1 and CDR2: SQVTM and ANQGSEA. The V end lost 4 bases, the J end lost 4 bases, and 13 bases lay between the germline ends. The CDR3 DNA is TGCAGCGTTGGCGGCAGGTGGGGCACTGAAGCTTTCTTT. It codes for CSVGGRWGTEAFF.

The gene calls are TRBV5-6 and TRBJ2-3, with 9 bases identical to TRBD1. The CDR3 has 13 residues. In germline, CDR1 is SGHDT, CDR2 YYEEEE. J lost 8 bases, V lost 4 bases, and 5 bases had no gene match. The chain's CDR3 is CASSPQGAVTQYF. CDR3 nucleotides: TGTGCCAGCAGCCCACAGGGGGCTGTTACGCAGTATTTT.

V and J are TRBV29-1 and TRBJ2-1; TRBD1 aligns across 10 bases. The germline V gene encodes CDR1 SQVTM and CDR2 ANQGSEA. This CDR3 has 15 residues. Trimming cost V 3 bases and J 6 bases; bases outside gene matches: 8. As DNA, the CDR3 is TGCAGCGTTGAGAGGGGACAGGGGTCGATCAATGAGCAGTTCTTC. It specifies CSVERGQGSINEQFF.

This sequence joins TRBV7-9 and TRBJ1-4; possibly TRBD1 for D (5 bases). The ends were cut back, 5 bases at V and 8 bases at J, with 12 bases in the middle. The CDR3 runs 13 residues. The germline gives CDR1 SEHNR, CDR2 FQNEAQ (reference sequence). The CDR3 protein is CASSPPGGEKLFF. The CDR3 DNA is TGTGCCAGCAGCCCCCCCGGGGGAGAAAAACTGTTTTTT.

The V call is TRBV14, the J call TRBJ2-1; D is undetermined. The CDR3 sequence is 15 residues long. V was shortened by 1 base and J by 2 bases, with 9 bases between the two germline ends. The germline V gene encodes CDR1 SGHDN and CDR2 FVKESK. CDR3: CASSQAPSPYNEQFF. The CDR3 bases are TGTGCCAGCAGCCAAGCGCCCTCCCCCTACAATGAGCAGTTCTTC.

The chain uses TRBV3-1 and TRBJ2-1; 7 nucleotides match TRBD2. The junction had 16 bases not matched to a gene; V was cut back by 6 bases and J by 8 bases. Germline V gene data show CDR1 as LGHDT and CDR2 as YNNKEL (reference sequence). The CDR3 contains 16 residues. CDR3 coding DNA: TGTGCCAGCAGTCTGGTTTCGGGGGGAGCCCGGGATGAGCAGTTCTTC. This gives the protein CASSLVSGGARDEQFF.

A single count supports this clonotype. This sequence joins TRBV19 and TRBJ1-5, with TRBD1 as a possible D gene (5 bases). This CDR3 has 15 residues. Trimming stripped 5 bases from V and 1 base from J, with 12 bases between. CDR1 and CDR2 from the germline V gene are LNHDA and SQIVND (reference sequence). This CDR3 is CASSFRARSNQPQHF. CDR3 bases: TGTGCCAGTAGTTTCAGGGCCAGGAGCAATCAGCCCCAGCATTTT. The full variable domain, with the rest looked up from reference TRBV19 and TRBJ1-5, is DGGITQSPKYLFRKEGQNVTLSCEQNLNHDAMYWYRQDPGQGLRLIYYSQIVNDFQKGDIAEGYSVSREKKESFPLTVTSAQKNPTAFYLCASSFRARSNQPQHFGDGTRLSIL.

The V call is TRBV5-6, the J call TRBJ2-1; D possibly corresponds to TRBD2 (6 bases). This CDR3 region has 15 residues. V was trimmed by 6 bases and J by 3 bases, leaving 16 bases between them. The germline CDR1 and CDR2 sequences are SGHDT and YYEEEE. The CDR3: CASNILTGLYNEQFF. CDR3 coding DNA: TGTGCCAGCAACATACTAACGGGACTCTACAATGAGCAGTTCTTC.

The V gene is TRBV5-6, the J gene TRBJ2-2; 10 bases are shared with TRBD2. Germline values: CDR1 SGHDT, CDR2 YYEEEE. This CDR3 is built from 17 residues. V shed 3 bases, J shed 0 bases, and the junction held 5 bases outside the gene matches. The CDR3 loop reads CASSSLAGATNTGELFF. Written as DNA, the CDR3 is TGTGCCAGCAGCTCTCTAGCGGGGGCCACGAACACCGGGGAGCTGTTTTTT.

The J gene is TRBJ2-7, the V gene TRBV9, with TRBD2 matching over 10 bases. The V and J ends lost 0 bases and 3 bases, in that order; junction bases with no gene match: 3. The CDR3 runs 15 residues. Germline V gene lookup returns CDR1 SGDLS and CDR2 YYNGEE. The CDR3 nucleotides read TGTGCCAGCAGCGTAGGCGCTAGCGGGAGCTACGAGCAGTACTTC. Translated: CASSVGASGSYEQYF.

The chain is built from TRBV9 and TRBJ2-5; TRBD1 is a possible D gene (7 bases). Germline V gene lookup returns CDR1 SGDLS and CDR2 YYNGEE. This CDR3 spans 16 amino acids. The ends were cut back, 0 bases at V and 2 bases at J, with 14 bases in the middle. DNA of the CDR3: TGTGCCAGCAGCGTAGATGGAGGGGGCCAACAAGAGACCCAGTACTTC. Residues: CASSVDGGGQQETQYF.

J is TRBJ2-3 and V is TRBV6-1; 9 bases are a match to TRBD2. CDR1 and CDR2 from the germline V gene are MNHNS and SASEGT. V gave up 8 bases and J gave up 4 bases; unmatched junction bases: 7. The CDR3 loop spans 14 amino acids. The CDR3 spells CASVQRGAADTQYF. The CDR3 DNA follows: TGTGCCAGCGTACAGCGGGGGGCCGCAGATACGCAGTATTTT.

This clonotype has only one observation. The rearrangement links TRBV13 to TRBJ2-1, with D perhaps matching TRBD1 or TRBD2 (5 bases each). The germline CDR1 and CDR2 sequences are PRHDT and FYEKMQ (reference sequence). The CDR3 runs to 14 residues. Trimming shortened V by 5 bases and J by 6 bases, and 14 bases separated the two germline ends. The CDR3 loop is CASSAGHGGNEQFF. Here the CDR3 DNA reads TGTGCCAGCAGCGCAGGGCATGGGGGCAATGAGCAGTTCTTC.

V gene TRBV20-1 combines with J gene TRBJ1-2; a weak D match, TRBD1 (6 bases). V dropped 0 bases and J dropped 2 bases, with 13 bases sitting between them. The CDR3 has 15 amino acids. Germline V gene lookup returns CDR1 DFQATT and CDR2 SNEGSKA (reference sequence). CDR3 residues: CSARDHRQENYGYTF. The CDR3 region has the DNA TGCAGTGCTAGAGATCACCGACAGGAGAACTATGGCTACACCTTC.

This clonotype was picked up one time. The chain has TRBV19 and TRBJ1-5; the D is unclear. CDR1 is LNHDA and CDR2 is SQIVND in the germline V gene (reference sequence). V dropped 4 bases and J dropped 0 bases, with 4 bases sitting between them. This CDR3 is 13 amino acids long. The CDR3 sequence is CASSRVSNQPQHF. In nucleotides, the CDR3 is TGTGCCAGTAGTAGGGTTAGCAATCAGCCCCAGCATTTT.

The count of this clonotype is one. This sequence joins TRBV27 and TRBJ2-6; D is unclear. Trimming removed 5 bases at V and 2 bases at J, with 7 bases between. The CDR3 totals 14 residues. Germline CDR1 reads MNHEY; CDR2 reads SMNVEV (reference sequence). The CDR3 is CASSLSTGANVLTF. In DNA, the CDR3 is TGTGCCAGCAGTCTCAGTACTGGGGCCAACGTCCTGACTTTC.

The chain is built from TRBV7-9 and TRBJ2-2; D is possibly TRBD2 (5 bases). V dropped 4 bases and J dropped 5 bases, with 14 bases sitting between them. The CDR3 spans 15 residues. In germline, CDR1 is SEHNR, CDR2 FQNEAQ (reference sequence). The CDR3 region has the DNA TGTGCCAGCAGCTCTACTAGAGAAAGAACCGGGGAGCTGTTTTTT. Encoded protein: CASSSTRERTGELFF.

The CDR3 is CASSPSQRAGNSPLHF. The CDR3 DNA follows: TGTGCCAGCAGCCCATCCCAGCGGGCTGGTAATTCACCCCTCCACTTT. The J gene is TRBJ1-6, the V gene TRBV27; no reliable D call. This CDR3 comprises 16 residues. V lost 6 bases and J 6 bases, leaving 18 bases between the germline ends. CDR1 and CDR2 from the germline V gene are MNHEY and SMNVEV (reference sequence).

This chain links TRBV3-1 with TRBJ2-1; no clear D gene. The DNA end is more similar to TRBJ2-7, so the J call may be wrong. Germline V gene data show CDR1 as LGHDT and CDR2 as YNNKEL (reference sequence). The CDR3 contains 11 residues. Here the CDR3 reads CASSQENEQYF. The CDR3 DNA follows: TGTGCCAGCAGCCAAGAAAATGAGCAGTACTTC.

The V gene is TRBV9, the J gene TRBJ2-3, with D possibly matching TRBD2 (6 bases). The V end lost 3 bases, the J end lost 10 bases, and 18 bases lay between the germline ends. This CDR3 is built from 14 residues. Germline V lookup: CDR1 SGDLS, CDR2 YYNGEE. The CDR3 here is CASSDPSTRGPQYF. The CDR3, as DNA: TGTGCCAGCAGCGATCCCTCGACGCGGGGCCCGCAGTATTTT.

The chain couples TRBV5-6 to TRBJ1-2; D is ambiguous. This CDR3 contains 11 residues. In germline, CDR1 is SGHDT, CDR2 YYEEEE. V was trimmed by 0 bases and J by 8 bases, leaving 5 bases between them. The CDR3: CASSLGFGYTF. The CDR3 nucleotides read TGTGCCAGCAGCTTGGGGTTCGGCTACACCTTC.

The DNA of the CDR3 is TGTGCCAGCAGTCGGACAGGATTTATCGATGGCTACACCTTC. Protein product: CASSRTGFIDGYTF. This rearrangement joins TRBV6-5 to TRBJ1-2, with 7 bases aligning to TRBD1. Germline V gene lookup returns CDR1 MNHEY and CDR2 SVGAGI. J gave up 6 bases and V 5 bases, and 9 bases lay outside the gene matches. This CDR3 contains 14 residues.

This clonotype was seen once. This sequence joins TRBV13 and TRBJ2-1; D unclear. The germline gives CDR1 PRHDT, CDR2 FYEKMQ (reference sequence). The V end lost 2 bases, the J end lost 8 bases, and 16 bases lay between the germline ends. This CDR3 has 15 amino acids. CDR3 amino acids: CASSLSLLNTDEQFF. CDR3 coding DNA: TGTGCCAGCAGCTTATCCCTTTTAAACACCGATGAGCAGTTCTTC.

The rearrangement links TRBV14 to TRBJ2-7; D uncertain. V was trimmed by 3 bases and J by 2 bases, leaving 17 bases between them. CDR3 length equals 16 residues. CDR1 and CDR2 (germline): SGHDN, FVKESK. DNA for the CDR3: TGTGCCAGCAGCCACACCTCAGACCCTAGACCCTACGAGCAGTACTTC. This codes for CASSHTSDPRPYEQYF.

J is TRBJ2-2 and V is TRBV6-5; D perhaps matches TRBD1 (6 bases). Deletions cut 0 bases from V and 5 bases from J, with 10 bases between. The CDR3 runs to 15 residues. Germline CDR1 MNHEY, CDR2 SVGAGI. The CDR3 sequence: CASSYSEQGTGELFF. DNA of the CDR3: TGTGCCAGCAGTTACTCCGAACAGGGTACCGGGGAGCTGTTTTTT.

J is TRBJ1-1 and V is TRBV29-1; TRBD1 might be the D (5 bases). The CDR3 runs 14 residues. CDR1 and CDR2 from the germline V gene are SQVTM and ANQGSEA. Trimming pared 6 bases from V and 1 base from J, leaving 15 bases between. CDR3 region: CSVGGGSANTEAFF. The CDR3 DNA reads as TGCAGCGTGGGGGGAGGGTCGGCGAACACTGAAGCTTTCTTT.

This rearrangement joins TRBV29-1 to TRBJ1-1, with a possible D match to TRBD1 (6 bases). The CDR3 has 12 residues. Germline-derived CDR1 and CDR2 are SQVTM and ANQGSEA. V lost 5 bases and J lost 4, with 11 bases in between. CDR3 coding DNA: TGCAGCGTTCCGCAGGGGAGCACTGAAGCTTTCTTT. Its protein product is CSVPQGSTEAFF.

V and J are TRBV25-1 and TRBJ2-2; no clear D. The germline CDR1 and CDR2 sequences are MGHDK and SYGVNS. V was cut by 2 bases and J by 7 bases, with 11 bases left in between. The CDR3 is 14 amino acids. This chain's CDR3 is CASSETLGVGELFF. The DNA of the CDR3 is TGTGCCAGCAGTGAAACCCTTGGGGTCGGGGAGCTGTTTTTT.

This clonotype has just one count. This rearrangement joins TRBV11-2 to TRBJ1-1; D gene unclear. Trimming cost V 5 bases and J 7 bases, with 11 bases left between them. Germline lookup yields CDR1 SGHAT and CDR2 FQNNGV. CDR3 length: 12 amino acids. DNA for the CDR3: TGTGCCAGCAGCCCCTCCTATTATGAAGCTTTCTTT. Protein sequence: CASSPSYYEAFF.